A single sample is the source of the 9 T cell receptor beta chains below, sequenced in a study of blood T cell repertoires in COVID-19. The data were produced by immunoSEQ multiplex PCR, yet TCRdb's version contains in-frame clones alone and is incomplete. This sample has a few hundred thousand clones, with approximately 91% found just once. The sequenced sample consisted of PBMCs or T cells enriched from blood (not recorded which). These receptor sequences come from a woman aged 55-70 years who had recovered from COVID-19.

The chain employs TRBV27 and TRBJ2-1; 10 bases are shared with TRBD2. This CDR3 region has 15 residues. The V and J ends lost 5 bases and 3 bases, in that order; junction bases with no gene match: 4. Germline V lookup: CDR1 MNHEY, CDR2 SMNVEV (reference sequence). The CDR3 is CASSLLAGVYNEQFF. The CDR3 DNA reads as TGTGCCAGCAGTCTCCTAGCGGGGGTCTACAATGAGCAGTTCTTC.

In regard to this clone: Other nucleotide sequences in the sample specify the same CDR3. The chain employs TRBV5-1 and TRBJ2-2, with D perhaps TRBD1 (6 bases). The CDR3 length is 13 residues. The germline gives CDR1 SGHRS, CDR2 YFSETQ. V was trimmed by 5 bases and J by 6 bases, leaving 11 bases between them. DNA of the CDR3: TGCGCCAGCAGTTCACAGGGTTCCGGGGAGCTGTTTTTT. Translating it yields CASSSQGSGELFF.

The chain combines TRBV5-1 with TRBJ2-7; 7 positions match TRBD2. CDR3 length equals 14 residues. Germline loops: CDR1 SGHRS, CDR2 YFSETQ. V shed 0 bases and J 3 bases; nucleotides not matched to a gene: 3. In DNA form, the CDR3 reads TGCGCCAGCAGCTTGGGGGCGGGAGTCTACGAGCAGTACTTC. Amino acid sequence: CASSLGAGVYEQYF. Full variable domain (remainder filled in from reference TRBV5-1 and TRBJ2-7): KAGVTQTPRYLIKTRGQQVTLSCSPISGHRSVSWYQQTPGQGLQFLFEYFSETQRNKGNFPGRFSGRQFSNSRSEMNVSTLELGDSALYLCASSLGAGVYEQYFGPGTRLTVT.

This chain links TRBV29-1 with TRBJ1-2; D is unresolved. The germline gives CDR1 SQVTM, CDR2 ANQGSEA. V lost 4 bases to trimming and J lost 7 bases, with 10 bases between them. The CDR3 is made up of 11 amino acids. The CDR3 bases are TGCAGCGTTGTAACGGGTGGTGGCTACACCTTC. This translates into CSVVTGGGYTF.

The rearrangement links TRBV19 to TRBJ1-6; D not certain. Looked up from germline, CDR1 is LNHDA and CDR2 is SQIVND (reference sequence). The CDR3 contains 14 residues. V was shortened by 3 bases and J by 8 bases, with 11 bases between the two germline ends. This chain's CDR3 is CASSMEGYYSPLHF. CDR3 DNA sequence: TGTGCCAGTAGTATGGAGGGATATTATTCACCCCTCCACTTT. Full variable domain (outside the CDR3, taken from reference TRBV19 and TRBJ1-6): DGGITQSPKYLFRKEGQNVTLSCEQNLNHDAMYWYRQDPGQGLRLIYYSQIVNDFQKGDIAEGYSVSREKKESFPLTVTSAQKNPTAFYLCASSMEGYYSPLHFGNGTRLTVT.

This clone was observed once. The chain is built from TRBV2 and TRBJ1-4, with 8 bases identical to TRBD1. The CDR3 sequence is 15 residues long. J gave up 8 bases and V 1 base, and 6 bases lay outside the gene matches. The V gene's germline CDR1 is SNHLY and CDR2 FYNNEI. The CDR3 DNA reads as TGTGCCAGCAGTGAAGACCAGGGGGCGGGAGAAAAACTGTTTTTT. Its translation is CASSEDQGAGEKLFF.

This chain links TRBV7-8 with TRBJ2-5; possible D gene TRBD2, 7 bases. V was clipped by 1 base and J by 5 bases, with 14 bases between them. The germline V gene has CDR1 SGHVS and CDR2 FQNEAQ. This CDR3 is 15 amino acids long. CDR3 sequence reads: CASSLGTGREETQYF. The DNA of the CDR3 is TGTGCCAGCAGCTTAGGAACAGGGAGGGAGGAGACCCAGTACTTC.

The chain recombines TRBV4-1 with TRBJ1-1; tentative D call: TRBD1 (6 bases). CDR3 length: 16 amino acids. Germline V gene sequence: CDR1 MGHRA, CDR2 YSYEKL. V was trimmed by 1 base and J by 6 bases, leaving 18 bases between them. The CDR3 DNA reads TGCGCCAGCAGCCAAGCGCCCTTCTGGACAGCCTCTGAAGCTTTCTTT. Translation gives CASSQAPFWTASEAFF.

The CDR3: CASSPREYNEKLFF. The DNA of the CDR3 is TGTGCCAGCTCACCACGGGAGTATAATGAAAAACTGTTTTTT. V and J are TRBV18 and TRBJ1-4; D gene uncertain. The germline CDR1 and CDR2 sequences are KGHSH and LQKENI. Trimming pared 1 base from V and 4 bases from J, leaving 7 bases between. The CDR3 contains 14 residues.